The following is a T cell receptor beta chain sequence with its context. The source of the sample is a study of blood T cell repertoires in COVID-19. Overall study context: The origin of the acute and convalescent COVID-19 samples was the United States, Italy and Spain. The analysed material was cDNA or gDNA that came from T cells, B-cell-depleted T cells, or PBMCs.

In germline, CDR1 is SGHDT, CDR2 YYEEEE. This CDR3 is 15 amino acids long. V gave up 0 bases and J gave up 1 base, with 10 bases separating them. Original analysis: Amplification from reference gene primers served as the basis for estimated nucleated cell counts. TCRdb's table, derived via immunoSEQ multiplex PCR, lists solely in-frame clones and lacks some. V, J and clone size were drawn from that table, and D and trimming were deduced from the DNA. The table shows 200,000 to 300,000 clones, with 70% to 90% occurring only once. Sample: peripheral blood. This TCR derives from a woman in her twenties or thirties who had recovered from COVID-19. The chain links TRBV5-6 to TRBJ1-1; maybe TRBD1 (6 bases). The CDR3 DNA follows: TGTGCCAGCAGCTTGGGTCTGGGGGCGAACACTGAAGCTTTCTTT. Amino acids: CASSLGLGANTEAFF.